This T cell receptor beta chain derives from a study of blood T cell repertoires in COVID-19. Looking at the study overall: Acute and convalescent COVID-19 specimens originated in the United States, Italy and Spain.

Authors' methods: Cell counts per sample came from amplifying reference gene primers. TCRdb's copy holds only in-frame clones and misses some; the assay was immunoSEQ multiplex PCR. Clonal size and the V and J genes are those of that table, whereas D and trimming came from the DNA. The sample shows 250,000 to 350,000 clones, approximately 85% of them seen only once. Germline V CDR1 and CDR2: SGHDT, YYEEEE. CDR3 length: 14 residues. V lost 0 bases and J lost 4, with 10 bases in between. Sequences were obtained from peripheral blood. This receptor was identified in a human donor with COVID-19, enrolled during active disease. The donor label of this sample is uncertain. The chain couples TRBV5-6 to TRBJ1-2; tentatively, D is TRBD1 (6 bases). CDR3 protein: CASSLAGEGYGYTF. CDR3 in DNA: TGTGCCAGCAGCTTGGCAGGGGAAGGCTATGGCTACACCTTC.